This T cell receptor beta chain was identified during a study of T cells in localized non-small cell lung cancer. Findings and caveats of the study: A median roughly 50 of the top 100 tumor clones appeared in adjacent lung. Highest T cell clonality was seen in uninvolved adjacent lung, surpassing that measured in tumor.

Clones were sequenced by immunoSEQ multiplex PCR, and TCRdb holds only the in-frame ones, with some missing. The sample includes tens of thousands of clones, less than 80% of them seen just once. This CDR3 comprises 13 residues. Germline CDR1 and CDR2: SGDLS and YYNGEE. Between the trimmed V and J ends, which lost 3 bases and 6 bases, there was a span of 10 bases. Worth noting for this clone: Its antigen is as yet unknown.

The clonotype originates from a male donor aged 60 or over with stage II squamous cell lung carcinoma. The material sequenced was peripheral blood, taken before any cancer treatment. The chain uses TRBV9 and TRBJ2-1, with unresolved D. The CDR3 loop is CASSDRRTNEQFF. CDR3 bases: TGTGCCAGCAGCGATAGGCGGACCAATGAGCAGTTCTTC.